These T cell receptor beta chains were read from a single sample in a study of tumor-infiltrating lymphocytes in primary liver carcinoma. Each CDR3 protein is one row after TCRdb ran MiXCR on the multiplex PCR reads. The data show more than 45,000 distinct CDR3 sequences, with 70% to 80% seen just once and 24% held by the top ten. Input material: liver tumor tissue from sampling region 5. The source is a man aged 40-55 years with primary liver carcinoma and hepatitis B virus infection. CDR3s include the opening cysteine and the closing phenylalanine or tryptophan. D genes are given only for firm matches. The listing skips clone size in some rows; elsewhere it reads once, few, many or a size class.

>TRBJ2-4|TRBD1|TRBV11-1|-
TGTGCCAGCAGTTCTCCGGGACAGGGACCTTCAAAAAACATTCAGTACTTC
CASSSPGQGPSKNIQYF
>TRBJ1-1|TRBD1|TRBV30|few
TGTGCCAGGGACAGGATGGGCACTGAAGCTTTCTTT
CARDRMGTEAFF
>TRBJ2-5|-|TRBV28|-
TGTGTCAGGAGTTTCCCCAGTCCAGGGGAAGAGACCCAGTACTTC
CVRSFPSPGEETQYF
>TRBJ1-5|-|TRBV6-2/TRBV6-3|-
TGTGCCAGCAGTTACGGGGCAGGGTTCGGGACTCGGCCCCAGCATTTT
CASSYGAGFGTRPQHF
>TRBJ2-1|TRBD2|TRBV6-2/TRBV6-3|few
TGTACCAGCAGTCCCCGGGCTAGCGGGAGAGCAAATGAGCAGTTCTTC
CTSSPRASGRANEQFF
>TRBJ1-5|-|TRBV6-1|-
TGTACCAGAAGCCCCCACCCTCGACGGCTCAATCAGCCCCAACATTTT
CTRSPHPRRLNQPQHF
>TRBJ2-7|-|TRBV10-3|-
TGTGCCATCAGTGGGCAGGGGAAGCATGAGCAGCACTTC
CAISGQGKHEQHF
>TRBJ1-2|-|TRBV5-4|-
TGTACCAGCAGCCCGGGGGGGGCAGTGGACTATGACTACACCTTC
CTSSPGGAVDYDYTF
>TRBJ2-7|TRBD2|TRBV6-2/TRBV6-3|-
TGTGCCAGCAGTTACAACGAGGGTGGTAGCGGGCTCTCCTACAAGCAGTACTTC
CASSYNEGGSGLSYKQYF
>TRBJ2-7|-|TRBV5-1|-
TGCGCCAGTAGCTCGCTTCAGGAGGCGAACGAGCAGTACTTC
CASSSLQEANEQYF
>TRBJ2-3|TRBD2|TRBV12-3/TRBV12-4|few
TGTGCCAGCAGCCTAGCGGGAGCAGATACGCAGTATTTT
CASSLAGADTQYF
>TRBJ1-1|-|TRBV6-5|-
TGTGTCAGCAGGTCTACGACGGGGCTTGAAGCTTTCTTT
CVSRSTTGLEAFF
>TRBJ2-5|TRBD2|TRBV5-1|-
TGCGCCAGTAGCTCCTACGGACTAGTGGGAGAGCAAGAGACCCAGTACTTC
CASSSYGLVGEQETQYF
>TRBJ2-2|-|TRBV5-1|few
TGTGCCAGCGGTCGCGCTAACACCGGGGAGCTGTTTTTT
CASGRANTGELFF
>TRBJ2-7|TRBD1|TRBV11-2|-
TGTGACAGCAGCTTACGATGCACAGGGGAAAACGAGCAGTACTTT
CDSSLRCTGENEQYF
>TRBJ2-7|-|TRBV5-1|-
TGCGCCAGCAGCCGGACCCCGCGACAGATCTACGAGCAGTACTTC
CASSRTPRQIYEQYF
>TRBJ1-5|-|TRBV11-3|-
TGTGCCAGCAGTGACCGACAGCGGCGGGCCAATCAGCCCCAACATTTT
CASSDRQRRANQPQHF
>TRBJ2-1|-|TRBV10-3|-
TGTGCCATCTCCCAGGCCCTTGGCCACAATGAGCAGCTCTTC
CAISQALGHNEQLF
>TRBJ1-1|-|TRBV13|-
TGTGTCAGCAGCTCGAAAACAGGGAGTAAAACTGGAGCTTTCTTT
CVSSSKTGSKTGAFF
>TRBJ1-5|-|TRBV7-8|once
TGTGCCAGCAGCTCGGCGGGGCCCAAATTCCATCAGCCCCAGCATTTT
CASSSAGPKFHQPQHF
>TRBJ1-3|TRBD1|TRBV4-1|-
TGCACCAGCAGTCCTACAGGGGGTAATGGAAACACCATATATTTT
CTSSPTGGNGNTIYF
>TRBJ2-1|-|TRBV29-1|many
TGCAGCGTTGATCTTCTGGACGCCAGCTCCTACAATGAGCAGTTCTTC
CSVDLLDASSYNEQFF
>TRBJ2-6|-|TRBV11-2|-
TGTGTCACCCAGCGGCCGCGCTCTGGGGTCAGCGTCCTGACTTTC
CVTQRPRSGVSVLTF
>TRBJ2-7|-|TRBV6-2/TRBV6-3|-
TGTGCTAGCGGTCACGAGGTACCCTACGAGCAGTACTTC
CASGHEVPYEQYF
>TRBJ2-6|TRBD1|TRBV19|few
TGTGCCAGTAGGTCGGACAGGGCTGGGGCCAACGTCCTGACTTTC
CASRSDRAGANVLTF
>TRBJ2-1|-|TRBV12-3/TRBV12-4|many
TGTGCCAGCAGTTTTGGCAGAGACAATGAGCAGTTCTTC
CASSFGRDNEQFF
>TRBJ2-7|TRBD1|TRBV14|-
TGTACCAGTAGCCGACCGGGACAGGGCTCCTACGAGCAGTACTTC
CTSSRPGQGSYEQYF
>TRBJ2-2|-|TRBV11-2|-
TGTGCCAGCAGCTTGGATCATCGTGGTAGGGACGCCGGGGAGCTGTTTTTT
CASSLDHRGRDAGELFF
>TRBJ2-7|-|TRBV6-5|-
TGTGCCAGCAGTTACGGGGGCACGGGACATACCTACGAGCAGTACTTC
CASSYGGTGHTYEQYF
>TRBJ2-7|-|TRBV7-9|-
TGTGCCAGCAGCTTATCGGAGGGAGCCCTCGGCGAGCAGTACTTC
CASSLSEGALGEQYF
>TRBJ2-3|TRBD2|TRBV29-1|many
TGCAGCGCCCAGCGGGGGGGCACAGATACGCAGTATTTT
CSAQRGGTDTQYF
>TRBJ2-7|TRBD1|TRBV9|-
TGTGCCAGCAGCGTAGGGGACAGGCCTCTGAATTACGAGCAGTACTTC
CASSVGDRPLNYEQYF
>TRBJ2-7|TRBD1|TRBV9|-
TGTGCCAGCAGCGTAGGGTGGGACAGGTCCCACGAGAAGTACTTC
CASSVGWDRSHEKYF
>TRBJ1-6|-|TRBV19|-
TGTACTACGAGGACACTTGATTCACCCCTCCACTTT
CTTRTLDSPLHF
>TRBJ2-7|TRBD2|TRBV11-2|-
TGTGCCAGCAGCCACGGGACTAGCTGGCTAGCTTATGAGCGGTACTTC
CASSHGTSWLAYERYF
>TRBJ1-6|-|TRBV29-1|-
TGCAGCGTTACTCAGTATAATTCACCCCCCCACTTT
CSVTQYNSPPHF